The entry that follows covers one T cell receptor beta chain sequence. These data originate in a study of cytomegalovirus exposure and HLA in healthy donors. Study in general: The same platform as the 666 first-cohort repertoires was used for the 95 to 150 validation repertoires, a later analysis reported.

Germline loops: CDR1 SGHAT, CDR2 FQNNGV. The CDR3 runs to 16 residues. V gave up 7 bases and J gave up 8 bases; unmatched junction bases: 17. The assay was immunoSEQ multiplex PCR, and TCRdb's table has in-frame clones only and misses some. Of approximately 59,000 clones in the sample, 85% to 95% were seen once. The V call is TRBV11-2, the J call TRBJ2-7; 10 nucleotides line up with TRBD2. This receptor was taken from a man between 18 and 35 years old in good health and CMV-seropositive. The sequencing sample was made of PBMCs. CDR3 residues: CASTHPVLAGGPKQYF. Here the CDR3 DNA reads TGTGCCAGCACCCACCCAGTCTTAGCGGGAGGTCCCAAGCAGTACTTC. Combining the CDR3 with reference TRBV11-2 and TRBJ2-7 gives the whole variable domain EAGVAQSPRYKIIEKRQSVAFWCNPISGHATLYWYQQILGQGPKLLIQFQNNGVVDDSQLPKDRFSAERLKGVDSTLKIQPAKLEDSAVYLCASTHPVLAGGPKQYFGPGTRLTVT.